This T cell receptor (beta chain) was profiled in a study of blood T cell repertoires in COVID-19. Study background: The origin of the acute and convalescent COVID-19 samples was the United States, Italy and Spain. The cDNA or gDNA used as material had been derived from T cells, B-cell-depleted T cells, or PBMCs.

The authors' processing: Amplification of reference gene primers was used by the study to estimate nucleated cell counts. Measured with immunoSEQ multiplex PCR; TCRdb has only the in-frame clones, and not every one. V, J and clone size reflect that table, while D and trimming were determined from the DNA. The table has some 86,000 clones, 75% to 95% seen once. V dropped 8 bases and J dropped 6 bases, with 7 bases sitting between them. The CDR3 runs to 10 residues. The germline gives CDR1 MDHEN, CDR2 SYDVKM. This clonotype originated in a human donor with active COVID-19. The donor label of this sample is uncertain. Sample: peripheral blood. The rearrangement uses TRBV28 and TRBJ1-2; no reliable D call. The CDR3 is CASREDGYTF. CDR3 in DNA: TGTGCCAGCCGGGAGGATGGCTACACCTTC.